These T cell receptor beta chains were read from a single sample in a study of T-cell memory formation after mild COVID-19. TCRdb re-analysed the 5' RACE reads in MiXCR, keeping a single row per CDR3 protein. The sample carries 550,000 to 700,000 distinct CDR3 sequences, more than 15% recorded once. The sample taken for sequencing was PBMCs or a T cell subset sorted from them (not recorded which). These receptors originate from an adult woman who had mild COVID-19 (a few samples of this study predate the infection). Cell type and time point are not known. CDR3s include the opening cysteine and the closing phenylalanine or tryptophan. D genes are given only for firm matches. Clone size is shown for a subset of rows, as once, few, many or a class of expanded clone.

>13|TRBJ2-7|TRBD1|few|TRBV5-5
CASSWTGSGEQYF
TGTGCCAGCAGCTGGACAGGATCCGGCGAGCAGTACTTC
>11|TRBJ2-2|-|few|TRBV19
CASSWPGELFF
TGTGCCAGTTCTTGGCCCGGGGAGCTGTTTTTT
>14|TRBJ2-5|-|-|TRBV5-1
CASSTRDSSETQYF
TGCGCCAGCAGCACAAGGGACTCCTCGGAGACCCAGTACTTC
>17|TRBJ2-5|-|-|TRBV12-3/TRBV12-4
CASSFWPQGDRRETQYF
TGTGCCAGCAGTTTTTGGCCCCAGGGAGACAGAAGAGAGACCCAGTACTTC
>15|TRBJ2-1|TRBD2|few|TRBV19
CASIRTTGGYNEQFF
TGTGCCAGTATTCGGACAACGGGGGGCTACAATGAGCAGTTCTTC
>11|TRBJ2-1|-|few|TRBV29-1
CSEGTVNEQFF
TGCAGCGAAGGGACCGTCAATGAGCAGTTCTTC
>15|TRBJ2-5|-|-|TRBV25-1
CASSPSSVEWETQYF
TGTGCCAGCAGTCCTAGCTCAGTAGAGTGGGAGACCCAGTACTTC
>16|TRBJ2-7|TRBD1|few|TRBV12-3/TRBV12-4
CASSPPRDREGYEQYF
TGTGCCAGCAGCCCTCCCCGGGACAGGGAGGGCTACGAGCAGTACTTC
>15|TRBJ2-3|TRBD2|few|TRBV20-1
CSAPSVAGATDTQYF
TGCAGTGCCCCATCGGTAGCGGGAGCCACAGATACGCAGTATTTT
>14|TRBJ1-2|-|-|TRBV12-3/TRBV12-4
CASGHRRLNYGYTF
TGTGCCAGCGGGCACCGACGACTTAACTATGGCTACACCTTC
>13|TRBJ2-5|-|-|TRBV29-1
CSVVGVVGETQYF
TGCAGCGTTGTGGGTGTAGTGGGAGAGACCCAGTACTTC
>13|TRBJ2-5|-|-|TRBV10-3
CAISDVTQETQYF
TGTGCCATCAGTGATGTCACTCAAGAGACCCAGTACTTC
>16|TRBJ1-2|-|-|TRBV21-1
CASTLYRDPSNYGYTF
TGTGCCAGCACCCTCTACAGGGACCCGTCTAACTATGGCTACACCTTC
>12|TRBJ2-7|-|-|TRBV12-5
CASGLVLGEQYF
TGTGCTAGTGGTTTGGTACTGGGGGAGCAGTACTTC
>15|TRBJ2-1|-|-|TRBV18
CASSPRSRERNEQFF
TGTGCCAGCTCACCAAGGTCACGGGAGAGGAATGAGCAGTTCTTC
>15|TRBJ2-7|-|-|TRBV10-3
CAISERYREDGEQYF
TGTGCCATCAGTGAGAGATACAGGGAGGATGGCGAGCAGTACTTC
>14|TRBJ2-3|-|-|TRBV9
CASSVVGGQDTQYF
TGTGCCAGCAGCGTAGTAGGGGGGCAGGATACGCAGTATTTT
>13|TRBJ2-5|-|few|TRBV27
CASSLSAWETQYF
TGTGCCAGCAGTTTATCGGCTTGGGAGACCCAGTACTTC
>17|TRBJ2-1|TRBD1|-|TRBV7-2
CASSPSSPGTGGSEQFF
TGTGCCAGCAGCCCTTCGTCACCCGGGACAGGGGGCAGTGAGCAGTTCTTC
>14|TRBJ2-5|-|-|TRBV7-2
CASSLRAGPETQYF
TGTGCCAGCAGCTTAAGAGCTGGGCCGGAGACCCAGTACTTC